This T cell receptor (beta chain) was observed in a study of identical twins. Notes on the study in general: Fewer insertions marked abundant cord blood beta clonotypes; young adult naive trended weakly, memory not at all.

From the 5' RACE reads, TCRdb called clonotypes with MiXCR, one entry per CDR3 protein. The data hold 350,000 to 450,000 distinct CDR3 sequences, with about a fifth observed a single time. This clonotype was seen many times. What it binds is unknown. The CDR3 consists of 13 residues. V gave up 4 bases and J gave up 4 bases, with 8 bases separating them. Germline loops: CDR1 MNHEY, CDR2 SVGEGT. The material sequenced was naive T cells sorted from blood. The rearrangement joins TRBV6-2 or TRBV6-3 to TRBJ1-5; no clear D. The clonotype comes from a man over 45 in good health. The CDR3 spells CASSWGGNQPQHF. CDR3 sequence (DNA): TGTGCCAGCAGTTGGGGAGGGAATCAGCCCCAGCATTTT.